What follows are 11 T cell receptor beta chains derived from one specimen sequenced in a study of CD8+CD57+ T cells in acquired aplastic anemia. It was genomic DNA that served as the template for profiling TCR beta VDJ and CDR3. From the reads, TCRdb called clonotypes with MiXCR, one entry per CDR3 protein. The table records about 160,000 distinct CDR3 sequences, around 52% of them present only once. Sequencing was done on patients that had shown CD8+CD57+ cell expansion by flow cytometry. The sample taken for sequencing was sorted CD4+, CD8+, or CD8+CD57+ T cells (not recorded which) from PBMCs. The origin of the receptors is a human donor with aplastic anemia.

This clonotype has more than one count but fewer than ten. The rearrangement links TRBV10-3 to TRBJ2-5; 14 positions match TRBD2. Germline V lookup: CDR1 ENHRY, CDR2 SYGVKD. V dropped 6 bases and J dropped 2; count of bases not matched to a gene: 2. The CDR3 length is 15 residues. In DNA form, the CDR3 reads TGTGCCATCAGGTGGACTAGCGGGGGGCAAGAGACCCAGTACTTC. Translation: CAIRWTSGGQETQYF.

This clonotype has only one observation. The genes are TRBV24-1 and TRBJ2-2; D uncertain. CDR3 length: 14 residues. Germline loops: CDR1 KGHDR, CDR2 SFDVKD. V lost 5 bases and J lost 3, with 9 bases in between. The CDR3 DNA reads TGTGCCACCAGTGCCCAGCTCGACACCGGGGAGCTGTTTTTT. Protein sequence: CATSAQLDTGELFF.

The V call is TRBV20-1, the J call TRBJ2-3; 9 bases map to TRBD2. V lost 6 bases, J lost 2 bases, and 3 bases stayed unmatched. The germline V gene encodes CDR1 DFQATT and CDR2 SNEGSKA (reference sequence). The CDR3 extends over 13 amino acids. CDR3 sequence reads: CSAPSGVTDTQYF. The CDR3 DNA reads TGCAGTGCCCCTAGCGGGGTCACAGATACGCAGTATTTT.

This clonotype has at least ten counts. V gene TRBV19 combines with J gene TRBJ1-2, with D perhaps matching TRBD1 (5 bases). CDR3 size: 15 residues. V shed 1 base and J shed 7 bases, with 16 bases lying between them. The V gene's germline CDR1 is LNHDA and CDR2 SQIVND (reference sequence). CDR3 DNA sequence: TGTGCCAGTAGTATAGTTAGCGGACACTTGACTGGCTACACCTTC. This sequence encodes CASSIVSGHLTGYTF. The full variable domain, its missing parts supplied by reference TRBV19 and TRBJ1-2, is DGGITQSPKYLFRKEGQNVTLSCEQNLNHDAMYWYRQDPGQGLRLIYYSQIVNDFQKGDIAEGYSVSREKKESFPLTVTSAQKNPTAFYLCASSIVSGHLTGYTFGSGTRLTVV.

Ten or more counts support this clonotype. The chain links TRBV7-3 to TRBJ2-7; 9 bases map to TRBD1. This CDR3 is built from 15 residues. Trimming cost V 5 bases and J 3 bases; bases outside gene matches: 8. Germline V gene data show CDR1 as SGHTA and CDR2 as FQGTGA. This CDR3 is CASSLSGQGFYEQYF. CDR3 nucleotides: TGTGCCAGCAGCCTGTCGGGACAGGGCTTCTACGAGCAGTACTTC.

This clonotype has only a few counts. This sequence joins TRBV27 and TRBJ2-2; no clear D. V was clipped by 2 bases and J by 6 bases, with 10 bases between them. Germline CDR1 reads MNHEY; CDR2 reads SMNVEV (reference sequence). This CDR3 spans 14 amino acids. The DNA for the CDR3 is TGTGCCAGCAGTTTACAGGTCGTAGCCGGGGAGCTGTTTTTT. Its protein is CASSLQVVAGELFF.

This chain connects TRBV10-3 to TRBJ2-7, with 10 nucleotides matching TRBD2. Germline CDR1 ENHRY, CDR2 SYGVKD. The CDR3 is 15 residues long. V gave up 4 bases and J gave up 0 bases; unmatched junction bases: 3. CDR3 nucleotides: TGTGCCATCAGTGCACTAGCGGGGAGCTCCTACGAGCAGTACTTC. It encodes CAISALAGSSYEQYF.

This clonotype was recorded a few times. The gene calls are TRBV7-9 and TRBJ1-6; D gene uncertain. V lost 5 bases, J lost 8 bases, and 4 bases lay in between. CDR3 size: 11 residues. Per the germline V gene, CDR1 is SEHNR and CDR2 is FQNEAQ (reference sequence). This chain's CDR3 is CASSPDSPLHF. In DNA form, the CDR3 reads TGTGCCAGCAGCCCCGATTCACCCCTCCACTTT. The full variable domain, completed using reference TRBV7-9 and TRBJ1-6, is DTGVSQNPRHKITKRGQNVTFRCDPISEHNRLYWYRQTLGQGPEFLTYFQNEAQLEKSRLLSDRFSAERPKGSFSTLEIQRTEQGDSAMYLCASSPDSPLHFGNGTRLTVT.

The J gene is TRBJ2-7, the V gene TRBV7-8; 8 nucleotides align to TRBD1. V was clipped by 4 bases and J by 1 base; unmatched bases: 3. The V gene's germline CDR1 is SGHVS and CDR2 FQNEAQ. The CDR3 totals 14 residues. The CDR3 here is CASSSDRASYEQYF. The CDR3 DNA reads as TGTGCCAGCAGCTCGGACAGGGCTTCCTACGAGCAGTACTTC.

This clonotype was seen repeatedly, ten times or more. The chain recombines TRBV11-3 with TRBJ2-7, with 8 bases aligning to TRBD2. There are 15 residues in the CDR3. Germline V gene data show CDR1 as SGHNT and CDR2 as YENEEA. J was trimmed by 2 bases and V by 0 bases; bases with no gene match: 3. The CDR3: CASSLESGSTYEQYF. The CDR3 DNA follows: TGTGCCAGCAGCTTAGAGAGCGGGAGCACCTACGAGCAGTACTTC.

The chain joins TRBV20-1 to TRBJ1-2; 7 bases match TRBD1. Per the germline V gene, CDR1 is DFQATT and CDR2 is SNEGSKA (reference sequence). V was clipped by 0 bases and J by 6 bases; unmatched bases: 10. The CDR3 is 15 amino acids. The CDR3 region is CSARERGQGEHGYTF. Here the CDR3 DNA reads TGCAGTGCTAGAGAAAGAGGGCAGGGGGAGCATGGCTACACCTTC.